Listed below are T cell receptor beta chains from one sample, sequenced in a study of shared T cell receptors in the human thymus. The method was immunoSEQ multiplex PCR; TCRdb's version includes in-frame clones alone and lacks a portion of them. The sample yields about 380,000 clones, 95% seen once. The specimen sequenced was thymocytes. These receptor sequences come from a human donor. Each CDR3 is given with its conserved first and last residue. A D gene is named only where the DNA matches it firmly.

V: TRBV27; D: .; CDR3: CASRMNTEAFF
V: TRBV6-6; D: TRBD1; CDR3: CASSYGTVRYEQYF
V: TRBV4-1; D: TRBD2; CDR3: CASQRLAGVPDTQYF
V: TRBV11-2; D: .; CDR3: CASSLAGTPTYEQYF
V: TRBV27; D: .; CDR3: CASSLSTPRDTQYF
V: TRBV28; D: .; CDR3: CASSCRSGSKFDEQFF
V: TRBV4-1; D: TRBD2; CDR3: CASSRGKRDIQETQYF
V: TRBV6-1; D: TRBD2; CDR3: CASTGGRLPYEQYF
V: TRBV6-5; D: .; CDR3: CASSGLDNEQFF
V: TRBV7-2; D: .; CDR3: CASSLTGRSIYF
V: TRBV7-8; D: .; CDR3: CASSRLLGEYF
V: TRBV29-1; D: .; CDR3: CSVVASAGHTGELFF
V: TRBV28; D: TRBD2; CDR3: CASDVGLAGGSSYEQYF
V: TRBV11-2; D: TRBD1; CDR3: CASSLKTGVDQPQHF
V: TRBV28; D: .; CDR3: CASRGGVRDIQYF
V: TRBV18; D: .; CDR3: CASSPCGSYNEQFF
V: TRBV4-2; D: .; CDR3: CASSQENGRGGEQFF
V: TRBV19; D: TRBD1; CDR3: CASSIGWDRYTEAFF
V: TRBV18; D: .; CDR3: CASSPPGTGELFF
V: TRBV9; D: .; CDR3: CASSEGTYNEQFF
V: TRBV5-6; D: TRBD1; CDR3: CASSRRGDRALSGANVLTF
V: TRBV14; D: .; CDR3: CASSQPDREKRETDEQYF
V: TRBV27; D: .; CDR3: CASRYQRGDGYTF
V: TRBV12-1; D: .; CDR3: CASSFAGTGGMNTEAFF
V: TRBV4-3; D: TRBD2; CDR3: CASSQVGEREGQFF